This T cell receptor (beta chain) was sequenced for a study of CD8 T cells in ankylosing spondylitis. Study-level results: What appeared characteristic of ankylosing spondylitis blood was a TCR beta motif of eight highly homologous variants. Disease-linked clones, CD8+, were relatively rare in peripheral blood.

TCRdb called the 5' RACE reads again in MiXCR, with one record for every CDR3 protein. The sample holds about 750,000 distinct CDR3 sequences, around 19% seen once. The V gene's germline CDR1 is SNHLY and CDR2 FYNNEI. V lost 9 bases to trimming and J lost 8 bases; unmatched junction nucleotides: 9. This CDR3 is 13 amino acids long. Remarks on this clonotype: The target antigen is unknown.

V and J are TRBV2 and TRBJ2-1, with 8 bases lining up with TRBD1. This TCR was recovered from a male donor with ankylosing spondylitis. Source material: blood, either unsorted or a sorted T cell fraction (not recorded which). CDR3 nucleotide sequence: TGTGCCAGTTTCCGGGACAGGAGCGATGAGCAGTTCTTC. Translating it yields CASFRDRSDEQFF.